This TCR beta chain stems from a study of PD-L1 blockade in urothelial cancer. Looking at the study overall: Patients had undergone 0 to 3 prior chemotherapy regimens.

Time point here: pretreatment peripheral blood. The cohort comprised individuals with locally advanced or metastatic urothelial carcinoma. Every patient provided from 1 to 8 samples, collected pretreatment and on-treatment. The ends were cut back, 0 bases at V and 4 bases at J, with 19 bases in the middle. The germline V gene has CDR1 MGHRA and CDR2 YSYEKL. This CDR3 comprises 17 residues. Clones were read by immunoSEQ multiplex PCR, and TCRdb kept only the in-frame ones, dropping some. The profile shows around 130,000 clones, approximately 84% of them singletons. The source of this sequence is a man aged 50 to 60 with urothelial cancer. Sequencing was performed on PBMCs, taken around atezolizumab (anti-PD-L1) treatment. The J gene is TRBJ2-7, the V gene TRBV4-1; weak D call: TRBD1 (6 bases). As DNA, the CDR3 is TGCGCCAGCAGCCAAGATCTCACCCGGGCAGGGACATACGAGCAGTACTTC. It encodes CASSQDLTRAGTYEQYF.